This T cell receptor beta chain was identified during a study of cytotoxic CD8 clonotypes in ibrutinib-treated CLL. The wider study: There were about a dozen relapsed/refractory patients and about 14 treatment-naive patients, and 17 to 18 were IGHV unmutated.

Repertoires were generated with immunoSEQ multiplex PCR, while TCRdb's copy carries only in-frame clones and drops some. There are about 120,000 clones in the sample; 50% to 65% occur only once, and 30% to 45% lies in the top ten. The germline CDR1 and CDR2 sequences are MNHEY and SVGAGI. The germline V and J ends were trimmed by 8 bases and 5 bases, with 14 bases remaining between them. The CDR3 loop spans 13 amino acids. This receptor was obtained from a human donor with chronic lymphocytic leukemia. Sequenced material: PBMCs, taken after 24 months of ibrutinib treatment. The chain employs TRBV6-5 and TRBJ2-3; a weak D match, TRBD2 (6 bases). The CDR3 nucleotides read TGTGCCAGCGCCAGGTGGAGGGAAGATACGCAGTATTTT. Its protein is CASARWREDTQYF.